This T cell receptor beta chain originates from a study of T cells in Graves' hyperthyroidism and ophthalmopathy. Findings and limits, study-wide: Ophthalmopathy was told apart from stable hyperthyroidism by a 13 V-J model. Most clonotypes expanded in thyroid above 0.001 were likewise present in blood.

This clonotype was observed a handful of times. The antigen is unknown. Reasons for excluding patients were uncontrolled infection, other autoimmune disease, pregnancy or lactation. Diagnoses were established using clinical symptoms, serum thyroxine and TRAb, thyroid ultrasound and orbital computed tomography. Germline lookup yields CDR1 DFQATT and CDR2 SNEGSKA (reference sequence). Trimming pared 3 bases from V and 2 bases from J, leaving 11 bases between. This CDR3 region has 13 residues. Using RNA transcripts as the source, TCR beta CDR3 regions were amplified. With the HTBI primer set, the TCR CDR3 went through a first round of RT-PCR. TCRdb independently ran MiXCR on the multiplex PCR reads; one entry per CDR3 protein. Of more than 550,000 distinct CDR3 sequences listed, about 45% are singletons.

The material sequenced was peripheral blood or thyroid tissue (not recorded which). V and J are TRBV20-1 and TRBJ2-7; D is unresolved. The receptor was isolated from an adult man with Graves' disease, either hyperthyroidism or ophthalmopathy (not recorded which). The CDR3 sequence: CSASRPDAYEQYF. The CDR3 coding sequence is TGCAGTGCTAGTCGTCCTGATGCCTACGAGCAGTACTTC.